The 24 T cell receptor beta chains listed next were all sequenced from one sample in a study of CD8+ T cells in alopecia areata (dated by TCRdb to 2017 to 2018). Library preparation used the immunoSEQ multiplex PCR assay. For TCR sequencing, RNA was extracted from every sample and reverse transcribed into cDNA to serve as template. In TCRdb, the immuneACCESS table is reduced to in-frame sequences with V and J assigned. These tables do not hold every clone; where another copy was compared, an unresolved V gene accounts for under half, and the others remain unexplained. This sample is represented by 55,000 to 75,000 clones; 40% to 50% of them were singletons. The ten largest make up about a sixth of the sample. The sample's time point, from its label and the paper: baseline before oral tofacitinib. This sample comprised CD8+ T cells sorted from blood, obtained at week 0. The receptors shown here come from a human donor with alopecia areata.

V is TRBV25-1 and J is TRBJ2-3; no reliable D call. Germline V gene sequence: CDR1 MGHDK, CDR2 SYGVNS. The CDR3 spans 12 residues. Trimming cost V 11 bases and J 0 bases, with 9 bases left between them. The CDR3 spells CAVAASTDTQYF. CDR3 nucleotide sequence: TGTGCCGTGGCGGCTAGCACAGATACGCAGTATTTT.

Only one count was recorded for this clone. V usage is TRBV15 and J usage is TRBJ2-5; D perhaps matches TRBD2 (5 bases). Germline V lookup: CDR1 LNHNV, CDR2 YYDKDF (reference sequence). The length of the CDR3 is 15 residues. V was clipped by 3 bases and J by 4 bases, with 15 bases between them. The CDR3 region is CATSSIGDLLETQYF. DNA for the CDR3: TGTGCCACCAGCAGTATCGGGGATCTATTAGAGACCCAGTACTTC.

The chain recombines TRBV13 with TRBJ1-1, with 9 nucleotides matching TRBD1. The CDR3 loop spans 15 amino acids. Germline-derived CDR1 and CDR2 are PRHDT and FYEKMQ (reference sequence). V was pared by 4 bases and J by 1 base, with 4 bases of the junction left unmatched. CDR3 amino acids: CASSYYRGRNTEAFF. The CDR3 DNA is TGTGCCAGCAGCTACTACAGGGGGCGGAACACTGAAGCTTTCTTT.

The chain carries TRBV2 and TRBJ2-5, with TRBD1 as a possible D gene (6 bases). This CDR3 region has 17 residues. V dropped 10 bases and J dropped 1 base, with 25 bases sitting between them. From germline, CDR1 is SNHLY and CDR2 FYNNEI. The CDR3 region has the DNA TGTGCCATCCCTTACCAGGGGAGCAGCGTCAGCCAAGAGACCCAGTACTTC. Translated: CAIPYQGSSVSQETQYF.

DNA for the CDR3: TGCAGCGCCGCTTCAGGGGGCAACTATGGCTACACCTTC. Protein: CSAASGGNYGYTF. This chain joins TRBV29-1 and TRBJ1-2; 8 bases align to TRBD1. The J segment lost 2 bases and the V segment lost 7 bases, leaving 6 bases of the junction unmatched. Looked up from germline, CDR1 is SQVTM and CDR2 is ANQGSEA. This CDR3 is built from 13 residues.

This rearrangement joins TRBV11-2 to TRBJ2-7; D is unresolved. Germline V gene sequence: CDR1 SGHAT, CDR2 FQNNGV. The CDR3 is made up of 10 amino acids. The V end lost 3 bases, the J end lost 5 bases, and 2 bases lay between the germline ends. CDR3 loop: CASSFDEQYF. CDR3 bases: TGTGCCAGCAGCTTTGACGAGCAGTACTTC.

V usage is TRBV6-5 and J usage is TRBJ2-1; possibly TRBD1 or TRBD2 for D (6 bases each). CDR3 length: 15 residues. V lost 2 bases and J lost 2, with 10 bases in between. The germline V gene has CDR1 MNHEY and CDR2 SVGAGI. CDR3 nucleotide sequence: TGTGCCAGCAGTTACGGGGGGACAACCTACAATGAGCAGTTCTTC. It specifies CASSYGGTTYNEQFF.

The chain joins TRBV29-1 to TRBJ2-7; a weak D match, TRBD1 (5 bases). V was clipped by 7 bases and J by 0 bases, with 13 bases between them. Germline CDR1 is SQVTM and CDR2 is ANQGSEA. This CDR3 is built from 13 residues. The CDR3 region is CSGSDTSSYEQYF. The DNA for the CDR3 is TGCAGCGGCTCGGACACGAGCTCCTACGAGCAGTACTTC.

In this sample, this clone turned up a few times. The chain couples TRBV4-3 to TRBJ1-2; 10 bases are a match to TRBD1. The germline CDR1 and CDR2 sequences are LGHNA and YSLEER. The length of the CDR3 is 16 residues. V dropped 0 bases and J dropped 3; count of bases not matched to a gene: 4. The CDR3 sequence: CASSQDTGTGDYGYTF. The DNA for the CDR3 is TGCGCCAGCAGCCAAGACACCGGGACAGGGGACTATGGCTACACCTTC.

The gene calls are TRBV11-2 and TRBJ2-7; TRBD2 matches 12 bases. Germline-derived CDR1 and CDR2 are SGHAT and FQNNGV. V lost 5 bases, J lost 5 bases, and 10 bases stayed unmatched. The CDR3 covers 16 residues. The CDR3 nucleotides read TGTGCCAGCAGCGCGCTAGCGGGAGGGCCATCCAACGAGCAGTACTTC. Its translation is CASSALAGGPSNEQYF. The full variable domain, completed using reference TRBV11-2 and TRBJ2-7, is EAGVAQSPRYKIIEKRQSVAFWCNPISGHATLYWYQQILGQGPKLLIQFQNNGVVDDSQLPKDRFSAERLKGVDSTLKIQPAKLEDSAVYLCASSALAGGPSNEQYFGPGTRLTVT.

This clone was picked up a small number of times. The DNA of the CDR3 is TGTGCCAGTAGTATAGTGGTTAGCGGGGGAGATGAGCAGTTCTTC. Translating gives CASSIVVSGGDEQFF. The chain carries TRBV19 and TRBJ2-1; TRBD2 aligns across 9 bases. Germline V gives CDR1 LNHDA, CDR2 SQIVND (reference sequence). Unmatched junction bases numbered 6, after V lost 1 base and J lost 8 bases. CDR3 length equals 15 residues.

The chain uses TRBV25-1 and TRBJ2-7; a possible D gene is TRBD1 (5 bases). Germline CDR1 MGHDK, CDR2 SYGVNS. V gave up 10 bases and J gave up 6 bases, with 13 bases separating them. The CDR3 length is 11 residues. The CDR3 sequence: CATRAFREQYF. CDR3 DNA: TGTGCCACCAGGGCTTTTCGCGAGCAGTACTTC.

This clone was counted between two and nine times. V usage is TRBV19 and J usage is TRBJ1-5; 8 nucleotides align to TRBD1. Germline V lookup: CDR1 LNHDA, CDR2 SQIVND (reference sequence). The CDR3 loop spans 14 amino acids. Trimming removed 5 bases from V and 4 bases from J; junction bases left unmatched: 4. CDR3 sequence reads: CASSEGQDNQPQHF. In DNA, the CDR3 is TGTGCCAGTAGTGAGGGACAGGATAATCAGCCCCAGCATTTT.

The CDR3 bases are TGCGCCAGCAGCCAAGATTCGGGCGCACTAGCTAACTATGGCTACACCTTC. It encodes CASSQDSGALANYGYTF. V and J are TRBV4-3 and TRBJ1-2; D is undetermined. CDR1 and CDR2 (germline): LGHNA, YSLEER. This CDR3 region has 17 residues. The V and J ends lost 0 bases and 0 bases respectively, with 14 bases between them.

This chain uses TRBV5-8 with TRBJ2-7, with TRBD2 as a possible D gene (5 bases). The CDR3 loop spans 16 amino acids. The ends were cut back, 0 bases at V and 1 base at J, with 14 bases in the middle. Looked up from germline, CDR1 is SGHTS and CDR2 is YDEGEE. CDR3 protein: CASSLVRVGDSYEQYF. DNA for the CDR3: TGTGCCAGCAGCTTGGTCCGGGTCGGGGATTCCTACGAGCAGTACTTC.

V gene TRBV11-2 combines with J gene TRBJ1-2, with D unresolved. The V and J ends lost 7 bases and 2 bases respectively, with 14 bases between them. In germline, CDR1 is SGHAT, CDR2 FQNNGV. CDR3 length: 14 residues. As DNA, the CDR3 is TGTGCCAGCACCCCACCAGACGGAAACTATGGCTACACCTTC. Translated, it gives CASTPPDGNYGYTF.

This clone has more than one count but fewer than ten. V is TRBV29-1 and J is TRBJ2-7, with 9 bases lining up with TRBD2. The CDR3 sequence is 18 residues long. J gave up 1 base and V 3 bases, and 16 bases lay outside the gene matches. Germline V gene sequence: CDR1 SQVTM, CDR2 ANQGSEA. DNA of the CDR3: TGCAGCGTTGAGTTGCGGGAGGGCCGAAGGTGGAGTTCCTACGAGCAGTACTTC. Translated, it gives CSVELREGRRWSSYEQYF.

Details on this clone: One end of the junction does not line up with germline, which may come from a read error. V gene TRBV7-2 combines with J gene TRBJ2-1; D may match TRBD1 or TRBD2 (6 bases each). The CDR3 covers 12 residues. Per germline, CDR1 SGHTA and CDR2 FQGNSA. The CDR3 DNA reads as TGTGCCAGCAGGGAGGGACCGGGACATCGGCTCTTC. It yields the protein CASREGPGHRLF.

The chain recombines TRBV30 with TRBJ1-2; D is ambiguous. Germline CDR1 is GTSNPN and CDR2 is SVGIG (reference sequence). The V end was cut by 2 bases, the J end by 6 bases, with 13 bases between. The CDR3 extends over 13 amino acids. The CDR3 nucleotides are TGTGCCTGGAGTCCCCAAGGAGGGAATGGCTACACCTTC. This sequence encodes CAWSPQGGNGYTF.

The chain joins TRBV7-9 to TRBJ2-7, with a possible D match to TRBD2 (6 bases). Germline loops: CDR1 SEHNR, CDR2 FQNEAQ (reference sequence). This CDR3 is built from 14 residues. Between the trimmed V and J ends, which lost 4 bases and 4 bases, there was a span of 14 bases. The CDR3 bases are TGTGCCAGCAGCTCCCCGCGTGGGGGGTACGAGCAGTACTTC. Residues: CASSSPRGGYEQYF.

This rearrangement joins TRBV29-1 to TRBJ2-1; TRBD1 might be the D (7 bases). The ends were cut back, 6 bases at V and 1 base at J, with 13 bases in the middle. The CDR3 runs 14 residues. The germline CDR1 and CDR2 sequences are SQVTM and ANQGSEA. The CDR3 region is CSVSRGASYNEQFF. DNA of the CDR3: TGCAGCGTCTCCAGGGGGGCTTCCTACAATGAGCAGTTCTTC.

The CDR3 DNA reads as TGCAGCGTTGCAGAAGGACTAGCGGGAGTCGAGCAGTACTTC. It is translated as CSVAEGLAGVEQYF. The J gene is TRBJ2-7, the V gene TRBV29-1, with 13 bases matching TRBD2. Per the germline V gene, CDR1 is SQVTM and CDR2 is ANQGSEA. This CDR3 has 14 residues. The trim removed 4 bases at V and 6 bases at J, leaving 6 bases unmatched.

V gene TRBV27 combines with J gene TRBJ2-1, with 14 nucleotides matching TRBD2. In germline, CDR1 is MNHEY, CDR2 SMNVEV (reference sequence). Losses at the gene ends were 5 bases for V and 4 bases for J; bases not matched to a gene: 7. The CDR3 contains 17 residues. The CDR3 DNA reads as TGTGCCAGCAGTCTCAGACTAGCGGGAGGGGCATACAATGAGCAGTTCTTC. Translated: CASSLRLAGGAYNEQFF.

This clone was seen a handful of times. The CDR3 sequence: CASGPTVNTGELFF. The CDR3, as DNA: TGTGCCAGCGGCCCGACAGTGAACACCGGGGAGCTGTTTTTT. The chain combines TRBV7-2 with TRBJ2-2; D is perhaps TRBD1 (5 bases). The V and J ends lost 8 bases and 1 base respectively, with 11 bases between them. CDR3 size: 14 residues. Germline V CDR1 and CDR2: SGHTA, FQGNSA.